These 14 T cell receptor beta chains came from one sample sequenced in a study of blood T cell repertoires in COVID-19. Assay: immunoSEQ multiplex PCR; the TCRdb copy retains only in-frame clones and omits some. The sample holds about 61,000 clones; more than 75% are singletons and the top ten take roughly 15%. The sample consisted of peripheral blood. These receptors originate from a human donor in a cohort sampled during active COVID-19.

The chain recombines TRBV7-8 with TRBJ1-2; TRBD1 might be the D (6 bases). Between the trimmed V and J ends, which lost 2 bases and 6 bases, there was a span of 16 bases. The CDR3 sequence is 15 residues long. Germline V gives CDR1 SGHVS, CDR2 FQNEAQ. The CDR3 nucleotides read TGTGCCAGCAGCTTAACGGACAGCTTGATCAATGGCTACACCTTC. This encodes CASSLTDSLINGYTF.

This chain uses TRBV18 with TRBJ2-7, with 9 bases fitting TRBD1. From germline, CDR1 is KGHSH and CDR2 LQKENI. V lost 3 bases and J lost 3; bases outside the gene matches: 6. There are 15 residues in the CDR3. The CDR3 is CASSPGTGQLYEQYF. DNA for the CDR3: TGTGCCAGCTCACCTGGGACAGGGCAACTCTACGAGCAGTACTTC.

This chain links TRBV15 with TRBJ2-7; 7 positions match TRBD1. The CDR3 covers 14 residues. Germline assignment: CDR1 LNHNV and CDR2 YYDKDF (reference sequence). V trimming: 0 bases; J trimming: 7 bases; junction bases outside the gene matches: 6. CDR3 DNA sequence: TGTGCCACCAGCAGAGACAGGGGGATGCGGGAGCAGTACTTC. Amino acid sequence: CATSRDRGMREQYF.

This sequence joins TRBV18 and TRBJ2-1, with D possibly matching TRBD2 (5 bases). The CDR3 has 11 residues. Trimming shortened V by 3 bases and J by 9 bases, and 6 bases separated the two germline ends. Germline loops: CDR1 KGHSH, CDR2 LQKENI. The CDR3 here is CASSPLAEQFF. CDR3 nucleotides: TGTGCCAGCTCACCCCTAGCTGAGCAGTTCTTC.

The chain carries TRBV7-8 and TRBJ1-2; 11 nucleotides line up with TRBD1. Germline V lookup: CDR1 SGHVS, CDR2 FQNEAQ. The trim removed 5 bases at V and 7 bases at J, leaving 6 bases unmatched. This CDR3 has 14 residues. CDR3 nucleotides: TGTGCCAGCAGCGTGGACAGGGGGCTTAGTGGCTACACCTTC. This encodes CASSVDRGLSGYTF.

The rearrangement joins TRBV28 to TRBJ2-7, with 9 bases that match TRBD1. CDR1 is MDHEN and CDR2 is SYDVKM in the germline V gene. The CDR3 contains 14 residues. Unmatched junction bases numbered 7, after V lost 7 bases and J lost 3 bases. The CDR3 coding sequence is TGTGCCAGCACTCCGGGACAGGGCGTCTACGAGCAGTACTTC. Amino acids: CASTPGQGVYEQYF.

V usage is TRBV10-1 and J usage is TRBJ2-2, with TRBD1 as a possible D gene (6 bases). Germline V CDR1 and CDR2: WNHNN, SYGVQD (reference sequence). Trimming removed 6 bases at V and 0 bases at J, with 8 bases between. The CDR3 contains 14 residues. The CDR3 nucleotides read TGCGCCAGCAGGGCAGGGGCGAACACCGGGGAGCTGTTTTTT. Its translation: CASRAGANTGELFF.

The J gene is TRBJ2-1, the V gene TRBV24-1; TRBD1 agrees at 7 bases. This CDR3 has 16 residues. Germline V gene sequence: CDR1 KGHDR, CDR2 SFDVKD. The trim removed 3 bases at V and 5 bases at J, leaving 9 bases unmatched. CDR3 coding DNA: TGTGCCACCAGTGATCCACACAGGGGCCCCCACAATGAGCAGTTCTTC. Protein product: CATSDPHRGPHNEQFF.

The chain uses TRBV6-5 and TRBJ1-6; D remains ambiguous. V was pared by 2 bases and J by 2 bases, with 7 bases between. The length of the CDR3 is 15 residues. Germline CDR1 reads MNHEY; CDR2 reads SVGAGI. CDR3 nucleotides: TGTGCCAGCAGTTACCGGGGTCCCTATAATTCACCCCTCCACTTT. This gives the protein CASSYRGPYNSPLHF.

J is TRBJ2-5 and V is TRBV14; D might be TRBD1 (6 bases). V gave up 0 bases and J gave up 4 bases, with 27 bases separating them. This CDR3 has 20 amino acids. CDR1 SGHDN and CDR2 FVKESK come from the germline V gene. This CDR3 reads CASSQDFDETIRQVAETQYF. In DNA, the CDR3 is TGTGCCAGCAGCCAAGATTTCGATGAAACCATTAGACAGGTAGCAGAGACCCAGTACTTC.

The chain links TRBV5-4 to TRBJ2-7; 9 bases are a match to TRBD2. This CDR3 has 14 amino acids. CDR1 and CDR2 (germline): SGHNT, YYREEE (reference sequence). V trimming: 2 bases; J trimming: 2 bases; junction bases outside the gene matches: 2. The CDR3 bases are TGTGCCAGCAGCTTTGGCGGGAGGGCCTACGAGCAGTACTTC. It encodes CASSFGGRAYEQYF.

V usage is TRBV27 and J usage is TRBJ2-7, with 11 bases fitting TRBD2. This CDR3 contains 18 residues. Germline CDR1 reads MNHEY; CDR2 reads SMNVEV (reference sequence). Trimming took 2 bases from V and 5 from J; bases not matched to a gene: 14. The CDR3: CASSLSAGLAVLIHEQYF. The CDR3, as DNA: TGTGCCAGCAGTTTAAGCGCGGGACTAGCGGTCCTGATCCACGAGCAGTACTTC.

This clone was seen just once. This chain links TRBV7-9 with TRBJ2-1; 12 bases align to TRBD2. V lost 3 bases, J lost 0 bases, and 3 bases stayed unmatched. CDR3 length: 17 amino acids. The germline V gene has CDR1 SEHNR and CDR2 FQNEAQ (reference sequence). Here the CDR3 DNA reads TGTGCCAGCAGCTTCGGACTAGCGGGGAGCTCCTACAATGAGCAGTTCTTC. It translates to CASSFGLAGSSYNEQFF.

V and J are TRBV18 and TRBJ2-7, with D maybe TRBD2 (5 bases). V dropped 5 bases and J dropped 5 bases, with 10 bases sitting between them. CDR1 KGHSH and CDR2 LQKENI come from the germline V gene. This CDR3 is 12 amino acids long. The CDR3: CASSEGNDEQYF. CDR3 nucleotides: TGTGCCAGCTCAGAGGGCAACGACGAGCAGTACTTC.